This entry lists 22 T cell receptor beta chains sequenced from one sample in a study of shared clonotypes between healthy human individuals. The method was immunoSEQ multiplex PCR; TCRdb's version includes in-frame clones alone and lacks a portion of them. Of 2 million to 2.5 million clones listed, roughly 92% are singletons. The specimen sequenced was naive CD4+ T cells from PBMCs. Documented subset: CD45RA+ positively selected. These receptors were obtained from a man aged 18 to 35 in good health. Some clones in this sample may be carry-over from other donors' samples.

The chain links TRBV9 to TRBJ2-1; D is perhaps TRBD1 (5 bases). With 0 bases removed from V and 3 bases from J, the gap between germline ends came to 22 bases. CDR3 length: 19 amino acids. Germline-derived CDR1 and CDR2 are SGDLS and YYNGEE. CDR3 coding DNA: TGTGCCAGCAGCGTAGAGGGCAGGGAAGTTTCCTCGATCTACAATGAGCAGTTCTTC. Translation gives CASSVEGREVSSIYNEQFF.

The chain is built from TRBV28 and TRBJ1-1; 8 bases map to TRBD1. CDR3 size: 16 residues. The germline V gene has CDR1 MDHEN and CDR2 SYDVKM. V lost 8 bases, J lost 1 base, and 12 bases stayed unmatched. The CDR3 region has the DNA TGTGCCAGCCCCTCCCCAGGGGGCAGGGGGAACACTGAAGCTTTCTTT. Translation gives CASPSPGGRGNTEAFF.

This clone has just one count. The same CDR3 is also encoded by other DNA sequences in this sample. The rearrangement uses TRBV7-9 and TRBJ2-5; D perhaps matches TRBD2 (5 bases). The CDR3 runs to 12 residues. V gave up 1 base and J gave up 5 bases, with 5 bases separating them. The germline V gene has CDR1 SEHNR and CDR2 FQNEAQ (reference sequence). The CDR3 sequence is CASSLGEETQYF. Written as DNA, the CDR3 is TGTGCCAGCAGCTTAGGGGAGGAGACCCAGTACTTC.

V usage is TRBV11-3 and J usage is TRBJ2-3, with 7 bases identical to TRBD1. The germline gives CDR1 SGHNT, CDR2 YENEEA. V dropped 1 base and J dropped 5; count of bases not matched to a gene: 3. This CDR3 is built from 14 residues. CDR3 bases: TGTGCCAGCAGCTTAGTGGCAGGGGGAGATACGCAGTATTTT. It is translated as CASSLVAGGDTQYF.

The gene calls are TRBV29-1 and TRBJ2-2, with D uncertain. Deletions cut 6 bases from V and 3 bases from J, with 8 bases between. The CDR3 consists of 12 residues. Germline loops: CDR1 SQVTM, CDR2 ANQGSEA. The CDR3 region has the DNA TGCAGCGTCCGATATCACACCGGGGAGCTGTTTTTT. Translation gives CSVRYHTGELFF.

The CDR3 nucleotides are TGTGCCAGCAGCTTGGCCGCAGCGGGAGCAGCGGATACGCAGTATTTT. Translating it yields CASSLAAAGAADTQYF. V and J are TRBV5-4 and TRBJ2-3; 8 bases line up with TRBD2. The junction had 9 bases not matched to a gene; V was cut back by 0 bases and J by 6 bases. Germline lookup yields CDR1 SGHNT and CDR2 YYREEE (reference sequence). The CDR3 contains 16 residues.

The chain recombines TRBV7-9 with TRBJ2-1; 12 bases map to TRBD2. The junction had 7 bases not matched to a gene; V was cut back by 5 bases and J by 8 bases. Germline CDR1 SEHNR, CDR2 FQNEAQ (reference sequence). The CDR3 totals 15 residues. As DNA, the CDR3 is TGTGCCAGCAGCCGACCTAGCGGGAGGGCCGATGAGCAGTTCTTC. As protein: CASSRPSGRADEQFF.

The chain is built from TRBV11-2 and TRBJ2-7; no definite D call. Per the germline V gene, CDR1 is SGHAT and CDR2 is FQNNGV. The CDR3 runs to 14 residues. V lost 1 base and J lost 2, with 9 bases in between. The CDR3 coding sequence is TGTGCCAGCAGCTTAGGGACGCAGACCTACGAGCAGTACTTC. This translates into CASSLGTQTYEQYF.

The gene calls are TRBV7-6 and TRBJ2-3, with 12 bases fitting TRBD2. After removal of 8 bases from V and 8 bases from J, the junction contained 5 bases not matched to a gene. The CDR3 is 13 amino acids. Germline V gene sequence: CDR1 SGHVS, CDR2 FNYEAQ. The CDR3 loop reads CASRLAGAGTQYF. The CDR3 DNA reads as TGTGCCAGCCGACTAGCGGGAGCGGGTACGCAGTATTTT.

In regard to this clone: This CDR3 is also generated by other DNA sequences in the sample. The V gene is TRBV19, the J gene TRBJ2-5, with 13 bases aligning to TRBD2. Germline CDR1 and CDR2: LNHDA and SQIVND (reference sequence). The CDR3 contains 16 residues. With V trimmed by 3 bases and J by 2 bases, 3 bases remained unmatched. This chain's CDR3 is CASSIRLAGGQETQYF. CDR3 DNA: TGTGCCAGTAGTATTAGACTAGCGGGAGGTCAAGAGACCCAGTACTTC.

The chain joins TRBV4-2 to TRBJ2-5, with TRBD2 matching 7 bases. The CDR3 has 16 residues. Losses at the gene ends were 2 bases for V and 2 bases for J; bases not matched to a gene: 8. The V gene's germline CDR1 is LGHNA and CDR2 YNFKEQ. The CDR3 here is CASSQRRLAQQETQYF. In DNA, the CDR3 is TGTGCCAGCAGCCAACGACGACTAGCCCAACAAGAGACCCAGTACTTC.

This clone was seen only once. The CDR3 reads CASSNQGMGQPQHF. As DNA, the CDR3 is TGTGCCAGTAGCAATCAGGGGATGGGTCAGCCCCAGCATTTT. The chain joins TRBV19 to TRBJ1-5, with D possibly TRBD1 on 6 matching bases. Germline-derived CDR1 and CDR2 are LNHDA and SQIVND (reference sequence). V lost 6 bases and J lost 6, with 15 bases in between. The CDR3 totals 14 residues.

The chain is built from TRBV11-3 and TRBJ2-2; weak D call: TRBD1 (6 bases). Deletions cut 0 bases from V and 6 bases from J, with 14 bases between. The CDR3 totals 16 residues. Germline-derived CDR1 and CDR2 are SGHNT and YENEEA. The CDR3 spells CASSLESGDVAGELFF. In nucleotides, the CDR3 is TGTGCCAGCAGCTTAGAGTCAGGGGATGTGGCCGGGGAGCTGTTTTTT.

V gene TRBV7-8 combines with J gene TRBJ2-2; D is ambiguous. The CDR3 is 12 amino acids. Germline V lookup: CDR1 SGHVS, CDR2 FQNEAQ. Trimming shortened V by 0 bases and J by 10 bases, and 6 bases separated the two germline ends. The CDR3 loop is CASSLAGLELFF. The CDR3 region has the DNA TGTGCCAGCAGCTTAGCAGGGTTGGAGCTGTTTTTT.

The V and J genes are TRBV6-5 and TRBJ1-2; TRBD1 agrees at 7 bases. Germline V gene lookup returns CDR1 MNHEY and CDR2 SVGAGI. V was clipped by 10 bases and J by 4 bases; unmatched bases: 12. This CDR3 contains 14 residues. CDR3 amino acids: CATEGRGRTYGYTF. The CDR3 region has the DNA TGTGCCACCGAAGGCAGGGGGAGAACCTATGGCTACACCTTC.

The chain has TRBV19 and TRBJ2-4, with D possibly being TRBD2 (6 bases). This CDR3 is built from 14 residues. The V end lost 5 bases, the J end lost 2 bases, and 10 bases lay between the germline ends. Germline V gene lookup returns CDR1 LNHDA and CDR2 SQIVND (reference sequence). The CDR3 region has the DNA TGTGCCAGTAGTTATCGGGACTCCAAAAACATTCAGTACTTC. Translating it yields CASSYRDSKNIQYF.

CDR3 sequence: CASSYLDQPQHF. CDR3 nucleotide sequence: TGTGCCAGCAGTTATCTCGATCAGCCCCAGCATTTT. V gene TRBV6-6 combines with J gene TRBJ1-5, with unresolved D. The germline V gene encodes CDR1 MNHNY and CDR2 SVGAGI (reference sequence). The V end lost 3 bases, the J end lost 5 bases, and 5 bases lay between the germline ends. The CDR3 has 12 amino acids.

The CDR3 here is CASSLYSTSVYNEQFF. CDR3 coding DNA: TGCGCCAGCAGTTTGTACTCGACTAGCGTCTACAATGAGCAGTTCTTC. The gene calls are TRBV5-1 and TRBJ2-1; TRBD2 matches 8 bases. CDR1 is SGHRS, CDR2 YFSETQ, per germline. CDR3 length: 16 amino acids. Trimming cost V 5 bases and J 3 bases; bases outside gene matches: 10.

This sequence joins TRBV2 and TRBJ2-1, with 7 bases lining up with TRBD2. The germline V gene has CDR1 SNHLY and CDR2 FYNNEI. V lost 5 bases, J lost 5 bases, and 9 bases stayed unmatched. This CDR3 comprises 15 residues. The CDR3 region is CASSRPGTNHNEQFF. The CDR3 DNA reads as TGTGCCAGCAGTCGCCCCGGGACTAACCACAATGAGCAGTTCTTC.

V usage is TRBV5-1 and J usage is TRBJ2-3; 9 bases map to TRBD2. In germline, CDR1 is SGHRS, CDR2 YFSETQ. V shed 0 bases, J shed 5 bases, and the junction held 10 bases outside the gene matches. The length of the CDR3 is 17 residues. The CDR3 region has the DNA TGCGCCAGCAGCTTGGAAATAGCGGGAGCCCTCGGAGATACGCAGTATTTT. It codes for CASSLEIAGALGDTQYF.

The chain uses TRBV21-1 and TRBJ2-5. TRBV21-1 is reported as a pseudogene. CDR3 length: 14 amino acids. The CDR3 region is CASSPRWVGETQYF. DNA of the CDR3: TGTGCCAGCAGCCCCCGGTGGGTGGGAGAGACCCAGTACTTC.

The genes are TRBV7-2 and TRBJ2-2; D is ambiguous. The CDR3 contains 13 residues. Trimming stripped 2 bases from V and 7 bases from J, with 8 bases between. The germline CDR1 and CDR2 sequences are SGHTA and FQGNSA. The CDR3 region is CASSLFIGGELFF. Written as DNA, the CDR3 is TGTGCCAGCAGCTTATTTATTGGCGGGGAGCTGTTTTTT.